These 25 T cell receptor beta chains originate from one sample sequenced in a study of T cell responses to AZD1222 COVID-19 vaccine. Profiling relied on immunoSEQ multiplex PCR, and the TCRdb table lists in-frame clones only, not all of them. The sample includes about 100,000 clones, just over 85% seen only once; the top ten take approximately 3%. Sequenced here: peripheral blood, sampled on day 0 of AZD1222 vaccination. The receptors here all came from an adult in good health.

The chain combines TRBV5-1 with TRBJ2-3; 10 bases are shared with TRBD1. Germline assignment: CDR1 SGHRS and CDR2 YFSETQ. The trim removed 4 bases at V and 2 bases at J, leaving 4 bases unmatched. The CDR3 runs to 15 residues. Here the CDR3 reads CASSGTGAVTDTQYF. CDR3 bases: TGCGCCAGCAGCGGGACAGGGGCGGTCACAGATACGCAGTATTTT.

This clone was counted a few times. The chain joins TRBV10-1 to TRBJ1-2; perhaps TRBD1 as D (5 bases). V lost 2 bases and J lost 6, with 10 bases in between. This CDR3 has 13 residues. Germline V gene data show CDR1 as WNHNN and CDR2 as SYGVQD (reference sequence). The CDR3 here is CASSERGRNGYTF. The CDR3 nucleotides are TGCGCCAGCAGTGAGAGGGGTCGAAATGGCTACACCTTC.

J is TRBJ2-1 and V is TRBV7-2; D is unresolved. V was pared by 1 base and J by 2 bases, with 9 bases between. CDR1 is SGHTA and CDR2 is FQGNSA in the germline V gene. The CDR3 is made up of 15 amino acids. The CDR3 protein is CASSLDALPYNEQFF. The CDR3, as DNA: TGTGCCAGCAGCTTAGACGCCTTACCCTACAATGAGCAGTTCTTC.

V gene TRBV7-8 combines with J gene TRBJ1-3; D remains ambiguous. V was pared by 1 base and J by 1 base, with 11 bases between. The CDR3 is 16 amino acids. Germline V lookup: CDR1 SGHVS, CDR2 FQNEAQ. The CDR3 DNA is TGTGCCAGCAGCTTAGACGGGCGTCGATCTGGAAACACCATATATTTT. Protein: CASSLDGRRSGNTIYF.

V and J are TRBV2 and TRBJ1-6; D not resolved. The V end lost 7 bases, the J end lost 7 bases, and 20 bases lay between the germline ends. Germline loops: CDR1 SNHLY, CDR2 FYNNEI. The CDR3 spans 16 residues. The CDR3 loop reads CASIDGRRLENSPLHF. CDR3 nucleotide sequence: TGTGCCAGCATAGATGGACGAAGGTTGGAAAATTCACCCCTCCACTTT.

This clone was recorded only once. The chain joins TRBV27 to TRBJ1-1; tentative D call: TRBD1 (5 bases). Trimming took off 6 bases at V and 6 bases at J, with 14 bases between the two ends. In germline, CDR1 is MNHEY, CDR2 SMNVEV (reference sequence). CDR3 length: 13 residues. The CDR3: CASRGEWVAEAFF. CDR3 DNA: TGTGCCAGCAGGGGGGAGTGGGTCGCTGAAGCTTTCTTT.

The rearrangement uses TRBV28 and TRBJ1-1; TRBD1 is a possible D gene (5 bases). Germline V CDR1 and CDR2: MDHEN, SYDVKM. This CDR3 is 15 amino acids long. Deletions cut 3 bases from V and 4 bases from J, with 15 bases between. The CDR3: CASSFPGTLGTEAFF. In nucleotides, the CDR3 is TGTGCCAGCAGTTTCCCCGGGACGCTGGGCACTGAAGCTTTCTTT.

The chain carries TRBV28 and TRBJ1-1; the D is unclear. This CDR3 region has 14 residues. Germline CDR1 reads MDHEN; CDR2 reads SYDVKM. Trimming took 1 base from V and 2 from J, leaving 8 bases between them. Here the CDR3 reads CASSLSPGNTEAFF. CDR3 DNA: TGTGCCAGCAGTTTATCCCCGGGAAACACTGAAGCTTTCTTT.

J is TRBJ1-2 and V is TRBV28; 7 nucleotides agree with TRBD1. The CDR3 length is 12 residues. Trimming removed 3 bases from V and 10 bases from J; junction bases left unmatched: 5. Germline loops: CDR1 MDHEN, CDR2 SYDVKM. CDR3 sequence: CASSLARGNYTF. The DNA of the CDR3 is TGTGCCAGCAGTTTGGCCAGGGGGAACTACACCTTC.

The V call is TRBV19, the J call TRBJ1-1; no reliable D call. Trimming removed 0 bases at V and 1 base at J, with 6 bases between. This CDR3 region has 14 residues. Germline CDR1 is LNHDA and CDR2 is SQIVND (reference sequence). The chain's CDR3 is CASSIDRRNTEAFF. CDR3 bases: TGTGCCAGTAGTATAGATCGGAGGAACACTGAAGCTTTCTTT.

The genes are TRBV7-2 and TRBJ1-2; no firm D call. The CDR3 is 15 residues long. The germline V gene encodes CDR1 SGHTA and CDR2 FQGNSA. V dropped 5 bases and J dropped 0 bases, with 13 bases sitting between them. The CDR3 bases are TGTGCCAGCAGCGCCATACAGACGGCTAACTATGGCTACACCTTC. Translating gives CASSAIQTANYGYTF.

This clone has more than one count but fewer than ten. The V call is TRBV20-1, the J call TRBJ2-7; D unclear. The CDR3 is 10 residues long. Per the germline V gene, CDR1 is DFQATT and CDR2 is SNEGSKA (reference sequence). V was shortened by 5 bases and J by 3 bases, with 5 bases between the two germline ends. DNA of the CDR3: TGCAGTGCTCCCTTCTACGAGCAGTACTTC. This codes for CSAPFYEQYF.

The CDR3 region is CASSLAFVMNTEAFF. The CDR3 nucleotides read TGTGCCAGCAGTTTAGCTTTCGTTATGAACACTGAAGCTTTCTTT. J is TRBJ1-1 and V is TRBV28; D unresolved. CDR3 length equals 15 residues. Trimming took 2 bases from V and 0 from J, leaving 10 bases between them. CDR1 is MDHEN, CDR2 SYDVKM, per germline. Full variable domain (missing parts from reference TRBV28 and TRBJ1-1): DVKVTQSSRYLVKRTGEKVFLECVQDMDHENMFWYRQDPGLGLRLIYFSYDVKMKEKGDIPEGYSVSREKKERFSLILESASTNQTSMYLCASSLAFVMNTEAFFGQGTRLTVV.

The chain recombines TRBV6-2 or TRBV6-3 with TRBJ2-7, with TRBD1 matching 7 bases. CDR1 and CDR2 from the germline V gene are MNHEY and SVGEGT. J gave up 2 bases and V 5 bases, and 6 bases lay outside the gene matches. CDR3 size: 14 residues. CDR3 in DNA: TGTGCCAGCAGTGGGCAGCAGGGGGCCTACGAGCAGTACTTC. Translated, it gives CASSGQQGAYEQYF.

This rearrangement joins TRBV5-1 to TRBJ2-5, with 11 bases lining up with TRBD1. CDR1 is SGHRS, CDR2 YFSETQ, per germline. The CDR3 is made up of 14 amino acids. The V segment lost 3 bases and the J segment 4 bases; nucleotides outside the gene matches: 2. CDR3 protein: CASSSGQGGETQYF. CDR3 in DNA: TGCGCCAGCAGCTCGGGACAGGGGGGAGAGACCCAGTACTTC.

This chain joins TRBV7-9 and TRBJ2-1; no clear D gene. V lost 4 bases and J lost 0, with 10 bases in between. Germline lookup yields CDR1 SEHNR and CDR2 FQNEAQ (reference sequence). The CDR3 runs to 15 residues. The CDR3 reads CASSSTASSYNEQFF. Here the CDR3 DNA reads TGTGCCAGCAGCTCAACTGCGAGCTCCTACAATGAGCAGTTCTTC.

This clone was seen a single time. The rearrangement uses TRBV7-3 and TRBJ1-6, with TRBD1 matching over 11 bases. V lost 3 bases and J lost 8; bases outside the gene matches: 6. Germline loops: CDR1 SGHTA, CDR2 FQGTGA. The CDR3 has 16 amino acids. The DNA of the CDR3 is TGTGCCAGCAGCTTCGGGACAGGGGGAATGGATTCACCCCTCCACTTT. It is translated as CASSFGTGGMDSPLHF. The full variable domain, completed using reference TRBV7-3 and TRBJ1-6, is GAGVSQTPSNKVTEKGKYVELRCDPISGHTALYWYRQSLGQGPEFLIYFQGTGAADDSGLPNDRFFAVRPEGSVSTLKIQRTERGDSAVYLCASSFGTGGMDSPLHFGNGTRLTVT.

This sequence joins TRBV3-1 (or the pseudogene TRBV3-2) and TRBJ1-2, with TRBD1 matching 9 bases. The trim removed 4 bases at V and 4 bases at J, leaving 16 bases unmatched. The CDR3 is 18 residues long. Germline assignment: CDR1 LGHDT and CDR2 YNNKEL (reference sequence). CDR3 amino acids: CASSPLSQGAPRAYGYTF. In nucleotides, the CDR3 is TGTGCCAGCAGCCCCCTGTCACAGGGGGCCCCCCGGGCCTATGGCTACACCTTC.

The chain links TRBV12-3 or TRBV12-4 to TRBJ1-1; unclear D gene. V shed 3 bases and J shed 3 bases, with 8 bases lying between them. The CDR3 has 13 residues. CDR3: CASSFMPDTEAFF. CDR3 DNA: TGTGCCAGCAGTTTTATGCCAGACACTGAAGCTTTCTTT.

The V and J genes are TRBV5-4 and TRBJ2-3; TRBD1 matches at 7 bases. The germline V gene encodes CDR1 SGHNT and CDR2 YYREEE (reference sequence). The CDR3 spans 15 residues. V was clipped by 3 bases and J by 4 bases; unmatched bases: 8. CDR3 protein: CASSSDRAAADTQYF. The CDR3 nucleotides read TGTGCCAGCAGCTCTGACAGGGCGGCCGCAGATACGCAGTATTTT.

The chain is built from TRBV2 and TRBJ2-3; possibly TRBD2 for D (7 bases). The CDR3 extends over 15 amino acids. V lost 2 bases and J 9 bases, leaving 18 bases between the germline ends. CDR1 is SNHLY and CDR2 is FYNNEI in the germline V gene. The CDR3 sequence is CASSESGGQPATQYF. The DNA of the CDR3 is TGTGCCAGCAGTGAATCGGGGGGACAACCGGCAACGCAGTATTTT.

The chain carries TRBV13 and TRBJ1-2; 9 bases match TRBD1. CDR1 and CDR2 from the germline V gene are PRHDT and FYEKMQ (reference sequence). This CDR3 has 14 amino acids. V gave up 8 bases and J gave up 8 bases; unmatched junction bases: 12. The chain's CDR3 is CASDLQGAQRGYTF. The CDR3 nucleotides read TGTGCCAGCGATTTACAGGGGGCGCAGAGGGGCTACACCTTC.

This chain connects TRBV5-1 to TRBJ2-2, with D unresolved. With 1 base removed from V and 1 base from J, the gap between germline ends came to 11 bases. Germline CDR1 and CDR2: SGHRS and YFSETQ. This CDR3 region has 16 residues. CDR3 DNA: TGCGCCAGCAGCTTGTTGGGCAGGAAGAACACCGGGGAGCTGTTTTTT. Its translation: CASSLLGRKNTGELFF.

The genes are TRBV7-6 and TRBJ2-5; 8 bases match TRBD1. Germline V gene lookup returns CDR1 SGHVS and CDR2 FNYEAQ. CDR3 size: 15 residues. The V gene end was trimmed by 6 bases and the J gene end by 4 bases; junction bases not matched to a gene: 10. CDR3 amino acids: CASRIEDRAPETQYF. The CDR3 DNA is TGTGCCAGCAGAATAGAGGACAGGGCGCCAGAGACCCAGTACTTC.

This sequence joins TRBV6-1 and TRBJ2-7, with D possibly TRBD1 on 6 matching bases. There are 12 residues in the CDR3. V was cut by 6 bases and J by 4 bases, with 10 bases left in between. CDR1 MNHNS and CDR2 SASEGT come from the germline V gene. The CDR3 loop reads CASSQQGYEQYF. DNA for the CDR3: TGTGCCAGCAGCCAGCAGGGGTACGAGCAGTACTTC.